The sequence of this TCR beta chain was determined in a study of blood T cell repertoires in COVID-19. Background on the study: Specimens from acute and convalescent COVID-19 originated in the United States, Italy and Spain.

Method: immunoSEQ multiplex PCR; TCRdb's copy keeps in-frame clones and lacks some. This table holds some 170,000 clones, about 90% found once. Trimming removed 5 bases from V and 2 bases from J, with 15 bases in between. In germline, CDR1 is LGHDT, CDR2 YNNKEL (reference sequence). The CDR3 extends over 16 amino acids. The clonotype was recovered from a human donor with acute COVID-19. The donor label of this sample is uncertain. The rearrangement joins TRBV3-1 (or the pseudogene TRBV3-2) to TRBJ2-2; tentative D call: TRBD1 (6 bases). Source material: PBMCs or T cells enriched from blood (not recorded which). CDR3 in amino acids: CASSLPQGLNTGELFF. The CDR3 region has the DNA TGTGCCAGCAGCTTACCACAGGGTTTAAACACCGGGGAGCTGTTTTTT.